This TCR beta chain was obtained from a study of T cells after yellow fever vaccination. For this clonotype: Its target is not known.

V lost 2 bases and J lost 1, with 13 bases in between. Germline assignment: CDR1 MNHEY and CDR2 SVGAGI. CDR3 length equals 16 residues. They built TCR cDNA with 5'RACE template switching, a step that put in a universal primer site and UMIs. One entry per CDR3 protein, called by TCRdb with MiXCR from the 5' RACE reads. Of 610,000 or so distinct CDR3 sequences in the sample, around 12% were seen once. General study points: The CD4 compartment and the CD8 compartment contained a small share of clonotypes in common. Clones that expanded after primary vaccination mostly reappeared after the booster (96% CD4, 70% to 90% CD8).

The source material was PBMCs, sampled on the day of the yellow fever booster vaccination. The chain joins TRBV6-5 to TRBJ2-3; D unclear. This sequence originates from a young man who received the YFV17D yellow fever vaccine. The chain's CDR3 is CASSYRVLKGTDTQYF. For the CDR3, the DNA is TGTGCCAGCAGTTACCGGGTATTGAAAGGCACAGATACGCAGTATTTT.